Below, 11 T cell receptor beta chains from the same sample are listed, as sequenced in a study of chemoradiotherapy in HPV16-positive cancers. The protocol was immunoSEQ multiplex PCR, while the TCRdb copy is restricted to in-frame clones and leaves out a portion. The data hold over 10,000 clones, with over 75% observed a single time. Sequencing was performed on blood, taken from a patient who underwent chemoradiotherapy. Receptors were obtained from a human donor with HPV-associated anogenital cancer.

The V and J genes are TRBV5-1 and TRBJ2-5, with 7 bases that match TRBD1. The V and J ends lost 0 bases and 3 bases, in that order; junction bases with no gene match: 5. This CDR3 has 15 residues. CDR1 SGHRS and CDR2 YFSETQ come from the germline V gene. CDR3 residues: CASSLGWTGKETQYF. The CDR3 DNA reads as TGCGCCAGCAGCTTGGGGTGGACAGGAAAAGAGACCCAGTACTTC.

The chain has TRBV2 and TRBJ1-1; D call uncertain. Germline V gives CDR1 SNHLY, CDR2 FYNNEI. The ends were cut back, 8 bases at V and 10 bases at J, with 11 bases in the middle. CDR3 size: 10 residues. CDR3 region: CASYFQAAFF. In DNA, the CDR3 is TGTGCCAGCTATTTCCAGGCAGCTTTCTTT.

This chain uses TRBV5-5 with TRBJ2-7; 10 positions agree with TRBD1. Germline CDR1 and CDR2: SGHKS and YYEKEE (reference sequence). The CDR3 is 12 amino acids. Germline trimming cut 4 bases from V and 5 bases from J; bases unmatched to any gene: 0. This CDR3 reads CASSGTGDEQYF. CDR3 DNA sequence: TGTGCCAGCAGCGGGACAGGGGACGAGCAGTACTTC.

V gene TRBV7-3 combines with J gene TRBJ2-1, with 14 bases lining up with TRBD2. V lost 1 base and J lost 0; bases outside the gene matches: 17. Germline V lookup: CDR1 SGHTA, CDR2 FQGTGA. The CDR3 has 23 amino acids. This CDR3 is CASSLRDRGAGLAGGRSYNEQFF. The DNA for the CDR3 is TGTGCCAGCAGCTTAAGGGACAGGGGAGCTGGACTAGCGGGGGGCCGCTCCTACAATGAGCAGTTCTTC.

The gene calls are TRBV2 and TRBJ2-3, with D possibly TRBD2 on 5 matching bases. The CDR3 consists of 14 residues. The V gene's germline CDR1 is SNHLY and CDR2 FYNNEI. V was trimmed by 2 bases and J by 2 bases, leaving 8 bases between them. The CDR3 protein is CASSELTTTDTQYF. CDR3 DNA: TGTGCCAGCAGTGAATTGACTACCACAGATACGCAGTATTTT.

This chain joins TRBV5-1 and TRBJ1-5; TRBD1 might be the D (5 bases). Germline V CDR1 and CDR2: SGHRS, YFSETQ. The CDR3 runs to 14 residues. The V gene lost 4 bases and the J gene lost 5 bases, with 13 bases spanning the gap. CDR3 residues: CASSAVGGDQPQHF. CDR3 nucleotide sequence: TGCGCCAGCAGCGCCGTGGGGGGTGATCAGCCCCAGCATTTT. Full variable domain (rest looked up from reference TRBV5-1 and TRBJ1-5): KAGVTQTPRYLIKTRGQQVTLSCSPISGHRSVSWYQQTPGQGLQFLFEYFSETQRNKGNFPGRFSGRQFSNSRSEMNVSTLELGDSALYLCASSAVGGDQPQHFGDGTRLSIL.

The chain links TRBV30 to TRBJ2-4, with D unclear. Trimming left V 0 bases short and J 0 bases short, with 6 bases between. Germline V gene data show CDR1 as GTSNPN and CDR2 as SVGIG (reference sequence). This CDR3 has 14 residues. The CDR3 sequence is CAWSVPVAKNIQYF. The CDR3 DNA is TGTGCCTGGAGTGTACCTGTAGCCAAAAACATTCAGTACTTC.

This rearrangement joins TRBV15 to TRBJ1-5; D unclear. In germline, CDR1 is LNHNV, CDR2 YYDKDF (reference sequence). The CDR3 is made up of 14 amino acids. V was clipped by 4 bases and J by 3 bases, with 10 bases between them. The CDR3 DNA sequence: TGTGCCACCAGCACTGAGGTTTTCAATCAGCCCCAGCATTTT. This encodes CATSTEVFNQPQHF. Together with reference TRBV15 and TRBJ1-5, the CDR3 gives the full variable domain: DAMVIQNPRYQVTQFGKPVTLSCSQTLNHNVMYWYQQKSSQAPKLLFHYYDKDFNNEADTPDNFQSRRPNTSFCFLDIRSPGLGDTAMYLCATSTEVFNQPQHFGDGTRLSIL.

The J gene is TRBJ2-5, the V gene TRBV6-5, with D uncertain. The J call may be wrong; the DNA end is better matched by TRBJ2-7. Germline loops: CDR1 MNHEY, CDR2 SVGAGI. This CDR3 region has 12 residues. CDR3: CASSRPGYEQYF. CDR3 in DNA: TGTGCCAGCAGCCGTCCCGGTTACGAGCAGTACTTC.

The rearrangement joins TRBV25-1 to TRBJ2-3; 7 bases align to TRBD1. This CDR3 spans 15 amino acids. Germline V gives CDR1 MGHDK, CDR2 SYGVNS. V lost 3 bases and J lost 2; bases outside the gene matches: 5. The CDR3 region is CASSEKTGTTDTQYF. The CDR3 DNA reads as TGTGCCAGCAGTGAGAAGACAGGGACCACAGATACGCAGTATTTT.

This chain links TRBV29-1 with TRBJ2-7, with 8 bases identical to TRBD1. This CDR3 spans 12 amino acids. Looked up from germline, CDR1 is SQVTM and CDR2 is ANQGSEA. Trimming removed 5 bases from V and 7 bases from J; junction bases left unmatched: 7. CDR3: CSVHRGLREQYV. The DNA for the CDR3 is TGCAGCGTTCACAGGGGGTTGAGGGAGCAGTACGTC.